Listed below are T cell receptor beta chains from one sample, sequenced in a study of response to subunit inactivated influenza vaccine. TCRdb re-derived calls from the RT-PCR reads in MiXCR, one entry per CDR3 protein. This sample yields 200,000 to 300,000 distinct CDR3 sequences, of which 9.5% to 15% are seen a single time; approximately 7.8% belongs to the top ten. Sequencing used non-naive T cells sorted from PBMCs, obtained roughly 2 weeks before vaccination. Every receptor here comes from a man aged 45-65 years who received an inactivated influenza vaccine. The CDR3 runs from the conserved cysteine through the conserved F or W. A D gene is named only where the DNA matches it firmly. The size of a clone is reported for some rows only, either as once, few or many, or as a class for expanded clones.

TRBV28	16	-	TRBJ1-4	few	CASSPPDRLTNEKLFF	TGTGCCAGCAGTCCTCCCGACAGGCTAACTAATGAAAAACTGTTTTTT
TRBV30	16	-	TRBJ2-2	-	CAWSVLGSGGTGELFF	TGTGCCTGGAGTGTACTGGGTAGCGGAGGCACCGGGGAGCTGTTTTTT
TRBV29-1	15	-	TRBJ2-1	few	CSVGLPRRGFNEQFF	TGCAGCGTTGGGCTTCCTAGGCGGGGATTTAATGAGCAGTTCTTC
TRBV4-3	18	TRBD2	TRBJ2-7	-	CASSQDSQGGTGGHEQYF	TGCGCCAGCAGCCAAGATAGTCAGGGCGGAACGGGGGGGCACGAGCAGTACTTC
TRBV7-2	15	TRBD1	TRBJ1-5	many	CASSLWDSSHQPQHF	TGTGCCAGCAGCCTCTGGGACAGCTCTCATCAGCCCCAGCATTTT
TRBV28	17	-	TRBJ2-6	-	CASSFGGVLSGANVLTF	TGTGCCAGCAGTTTCGGCGGGGTCCTCTCTGGGGCCAACGTCCTGACTTTC
TRBV7-9	16	-	TRBJ2-7	few	CASSPELTGPGLEQYF	TGTGCCAGCAGCCCAGAACTGACAGGTCCCGGACTCGAGCAGTACTTC
TRBV20-1	15	TRBD2	TRBJ2-1	few	CSATPQGLAGDEQFF	TGCAGTGCTACTCCCCAGGGACTAGCGGGAGATGAGCAGTTCTTC
TRBV6-1	14	-	TRBJ1-5	few	CASISGVGNQPQHF	TGTGCCAGCATATCGGGGGTCGGCAATCAGCCCCAGCATTTT
TRBV28	13	TRBD2	TRBJ2-7	few	CASSLGGDYEQYF	TGTGCCAGCAGTTTAGGGGGGGACTACGAGCAGTACTTC
TRBV7-8	13	-	TRBJ2-5	many	CASSLVLQETQYF	TGTGCCAGCAGCTTAGTACTGCAAGAGACCCAGTACTTC
TRBV5-1	15	-	TRBJ2-2	many	CASSFGQGSTGELFF	TGCGCCAGCAGCTTTGGCCAGGGTAGCACCGGGGAGCTGTTTTTT
TRBV28	14	-	TRBJ1-6	-	CASRPGQNNSPLHF	TGTGCCAGCAGGCCCGGACAGAATAATTCACCCCTCCACTTT
TRBV10-3	13	-	TRBJ2-7	-	CAIRDADLYEQYF	TGTGCCATCCGGGACGCCGATTTATACGAGCAGTACTTC
TRBV5-1	13	-	TRBJ2-1	many	CASSPAPGREQFF	TGCGCCAGCAGCCCCGCCCCCGGACGGGAGCAGTTCTTC
TRBV5-5	16	-	TRBJ2-1	few	CASSLEAETMNNEQFF	TGTGCCAGCAGCTTGGAGGCGGAGACCATGAACAATGAGCAGTTCTTC
TRBV20-1	12	TRBD1	TRBJ1-1	-	CSAADRGTEAFF	TGCAGTGCGGCAGACAGGGGCACTGAAGCTTTCTTT
TRBV11-1	14	-	TRBJ2-1	-	CASSSDLGYNEQFF	TGTGCCAGCAGCTCCGACCTGGGCTACAATGAGCAGTTCTTC
TRBV6-1	16	-	TRBJ2-2	-	CASSAYHRGYTGELFF	TGTGCCAGCAGTGCCTACCATAGGGGTTACACCGGGGAGCTGTTTTTT
TRBV6-2/TRBV6-3	14	-	TRBJ2-3	-	CASNRDNGGDTQYF	TGTGCCAGCAATCGGGATAATGGTGGAGATACGCAGTATTTT
TRBV7-9	14	-	TRBJ2-7	few	CASSLLQGGNEQYF	TGTGCCAGCAGCTTACTCCAGGGGGGGAACGAGCAGTACTTC
TRBV28	13	-	TRBJ2-7	-	CASSRRTSYEQYF	TGTGCCAGCAGCCGACGGACCTCCTACGAGCAGTACTTC